What follows are 26 T cell receptor beta chains derived from one specimen sequenced in a study of shared clonotypes between healthy human individuals. TCRdb keeps only in-frame clones here, not all; method: immunoSEQ multiplex PCR. The table lists a few hundred thousand clones, around 87% of them singletons. Sequencing was performed on memory CD8+ T cells sorted from blood. Subset: CD45RO+ cells pooled with CCR7-negative TemRA cells. All receptors come from a young man in good health.

V and J are TRBV6-5 and TRBJ2-3; a possible D gene is TRBD1 (6 bases). V was clipped by 0 bases and J by 4 bases, with 8 bases between them. Per the germline V gene, CDR1 is MNHEY and CDR2 is SVGAGI. The CDR3 runs 14 residues. The CDR3 here is CASSYSNRADTQYF. CDR3 DNA sequence: TGTGCCAGCAGTTACTCGAACAGGGCAGATACGCAGTATTTT.

Points on this clone: Additional DNA sequences in this sample encode the identical CDR3. The rearrangement joins TRBV9 to TRBJ1-1, with D perhaps TRBD1 (5 bases). The CDR3 has 13 residues. Trimming left V 4 bases short and J 4 bases short, with 11 bases between. The germline CDR1 and CDR2 sequences are SGDLS and YYNGEE. CDR3 DNA: TGTGCCAGCAGCCTTGGGGGGGGCACTGAAGCTTTCTTT. Its protein is CASSLGGGTEAFF. Looking up the rest from reference TRBV9 and TRBJ1-1 gives the full variable domain: DSGVTQTPKHLITATGQRVTLRCSPRSGDLSVYWYQQSLDQGLQFLIQYYNGEERAKGNILERFSAQQFPDLHSELNLSSLELGDSALYFCASSLGGGTEAFFGQGTRLTVV.

This chain links TRBV6-1 with TRBJ2-7; a possible D gene is TRBD2 (5 bases). The length of the CDR3 is 16 residues. Trimming shortened V by 4 bases and J by 3 bases, and 19 bases separated the two germline ends. The germline V gene encodes CDR1 MNHNS and CDR2 SASEGT. DNA for the CDR3: TGTGCCAGCAGTGTAGAGGGCCTCCCGGGCGTCTACGAGCAGTACTTC. This translates into CASSVEGLPGVYEQYF.

This chain links TRBV6-5 with TRBJ2-3, with 9 bases matching TRBD2. This CDR3 region has 14 residues. The V gene's germline CDR1 is MNHEY and CDR2 SVGAGI. With 9 bases clipped from V and 3 bases from J, the junction kept 7 bases outside the gene matches. CDR3 DNA: TGTGCCAGTTCGATTAGCGGGGGTACAGATACGCAGTATTTT. Encoded protein: CASSISGGTDTQYF.

This chain connects TRBV27 to TRBJ2-3; the D gene is possibly TRBD1 (6 bases). Germline V gene lookup returns CDR1 MNHEY and CDR2 SMNVEV (reference sequence). Trimming took 3 bases from V and 2 from J, leaving 18 bases between them. This CDR3 has 17 amino acids. This CDR3 reads CASSFQPGDGTTDTQYF. CDR3 sequence (DNA): TGTGCCAGCAGTTTCCAGCCAGGGGACGGCACCACAGATACGCAGTATTTT.

The chain links TRBV7-2 to TRBJ2-5; weak D call: TRBD2 (5 bases). Trimming took 1 base from V and 4 from J, leaving 13 bases between them. CDR1 is SGHTA, CDR2 FQGNSA, per germline. CDR3 length: 15 residues. CDR3: CASSLDGSRGETQYF. The CDR3 nucleotides are TGTGCCAGCAGCTTAGATGGGTCCCGGGGAGAGACCCAGTACTTC.

The genes are TRBV13 and TRBJ2-5, with TRBD1 matching 7 bases. J gave up 5 bases and V 4 bases, and 10 bases lay outside the gene matches. Germline V gives CDR1 PRHDT, CDR2 FYEKMQ (reference sequence). CDR3 length: 15 amino acids. Here the CDR3 reads CASSSDRAVGETQYF. CDR3 DNA: TGTGCCAGCAGCTCAGACAGGGCGGTAGGGGAGACCCAGTACTTC. Full variable domain (remainder filled in from reference TRBV13 and TRBJ2-5): AAGVIQSPRHLIKEKRETATLKCYPIPRHDTVYWYQQGPGQDPQFLISFYEKMQSDKGSIPDRFSAQQFSDYHSELNMSSLELGDSALYFCASSSDRAVGETQYFGPGTRLLVL.

Only a few counts were recorded for this clone. The genes are TRBV13 and TRBJ1-3, with D possibly matching TRBD1 (6 bases). The CDR3 is 15 residues long. Between the trimmed V and J ends, which lost 4 bases and 3 bases, there was a span of 13 bases. Germline V lookup: CDR1 PRHDT, CDR2 FYEKMQ (reference sequence). The CDR3 protein is CASSSGVVYGNTIYF. The CDR3 coding sequence is TGTGCCAGCAGCTCAGGGGTTGTCTATGGAAACACCATATATTTT. Full variable domain (remainder filled in from reference TRBV13 and TRBJ1-3): AAGVIQSPRHLIKEKRETATLKCYPIPRHDTVYWYQQGPGQDPQFLISFYEKMQSDKGSIPDRFSAQQFSDYHSELNMSSLELGDSALYFCASSSGVVYGNTIYFGEGSWLTVV.

V usage is TRBV7-9 and J usage is TRBJ1-1, with no clear D. The V gene lost 4 bases and the J gene lost 8 bases, with 14 bases spanning the gap. The CDR3 spans 13 residues. Germline V gene lookup returns CDR1 SEHNR and CDR2 FQNEAQ (reference sequence). The CDR3 DNA is TGTGCCAGCAGCTCCGAGCAGGATGTCGAAGCTTTCTTT. This encodes CASSSEQDVEAFF.

The chain uses TRBV7-2 and TRBJ2-7; maybe TRBD1 (5 bases). This CDR3 contains 13 residues. V was shortened by 3 bases and J by 3 bases, with 9 bases between the two germline ends. Germline V CDR1 and CDR2: SGHTA, FQGNSA. The DNA for the CDR3 is TGTGCCAGCAGCTTTGGGGCCTACTACGAGCAGTACTTC. Protein: CASSFGAYYEQYF.

The rearrangement uses TRBV25-1 and TRBJ2-5, with 10 bases fitting TRBD2. The CDR3 length is 16 residues. Per the germline V gene, CDR1 is MGHDK and CDR2 is SYGVNS. The junction had 6 bases not matched to a gene; V was cut back by 1 base and J by 4 bases. The CDR3 reads CASSEWLAGVRETQYF. CDR3 DNA: TGTGCCAGCAGTGAATGGCTAGCGGGAGTACGAGAGACCCAGTACTTC.

This clone was picked up one time. The chain links TRBV28 to TRBJ2-7; D not certain. CDR3 length: 15 amino acids. The V gene lost 5 bases and the J gene lost 2 bases, with 16 bases spanning the gap. Germline V CDR1 and CDR2: MDHEN, SYDVKM. CDR3: CASSPLPDKPYEQYF. CDR3 DNA sequence: TGTGCCAGCAGTCCCCTCCCCGACAAGCCCTACGAGCAGTACTTC.

The CDR3 protein is CSAGLAGPYEQYF. In DNA, the CDR3 is TGCAGCGCCGGACTAGCGGGACCCTACGAGCAGTACTTC. V gene TRBV29-1 combines with J gene TRBJ2-7; 12 nucleotides agree with TRBD2. The germline gives CDR1 SQVTM, CDR2 ANQGSEA. This CDR3 region has 13 residues. V shed 7 bases and J 2 bases; nucleotides not matched to a gene: 3.

The chain employs TRBV7-9 and TRBJ1-2; weak D call: TRBD1 (5 bases). The CDR3 length is 16 residues. The germline V and J ends were trimmed by 4 bases and 6 bases, with 21 bases remaining between them. Germline V gene data show CDR1 as SEHNR and CDR2 as FQNEAQ (reference sequence). CDR3 bases: TGTGCCAGCAGCTCCCACCACCTGGGGGGGGAGGATGGCTACACCTTC. The encoded protein is CASSSHHLGGEDGYTF.

In its sample, this clone was seen once. The genes are TRBV4-1 and TRBJ1-6; D possibly corresponds to TRBD1 (6 bases). V lost 8 bases, J lost 6 bases, and 17 bases lay in between. The germline V gene has CDR1 MGHRA and CDR2 YSYEKL. The CDR3 is 15 amino acids. This CDR3 is CASEEGVVSNSPLHF. The CDR3 DNA follows: TGCGCCAGCGAAGAGGGGGTTGTTTCTAATTCACCCCTCCACTTT.

This sequence joins TRBV5-1 and TRBJ2-7; D gene uncertain. Trimming took 5 bases from V and 4 from J, leaving 10 bases between them. The CDR3 is made up of 12 amino acids. Germline V gene lookup returns CDR1 SGHRS and CDR2 YFSETQ. CDR3 protein: CASSFDGYEQYF. The CDR3 region has the DNA TGCGCCAGCAGTTTTGACGGTTACGAGCAGTACTTC.

The CDR3 bases are TGTGCCATCAGTGTTTCCAGGGGGACAGGGGCAGAGACCCAGTACTTC. It encodes CAISVSRGTGAETQYF. The gene calls are TRBV10-3 and TRBJ2-5; TRBD1 agrees at 10 bases. Germline CDR1 is ENHRY and CDR2 is SYGVKD. With 4 bases clipped from V and 4 bases from J, the junction kept 9 bases outside the gene matches. The CDR3 extends over 16 amino acids.

V is TRBV4-3 and J is TRBJ1-1, with unresolved D. V gave up 3 bases and J gave up 0 bases, with 8 bases separating them. The CDR3 runs 14 residues. The germline V gene encodes CDR1 LGHNA and CDR2 YSLEER. The CDR3, as DNA: TGCGCCAGCAGCCACTTAGCCTTGAACACTGAAGCTTTCTTT. Protein: CASSHLALNTEAFF.

The CDR3 DNA follows: TGTGCCACCAGCAGAGGGGGATTTTGGTACAATGAGCAGTTCTTC. It encodes CATSRGGFWYNEQFF. V usage is TRBV15 and J usage is TRBJ2-1; D not certain. The CDR3 is 15 amino acids. Germline lookup yields CDR1 LNHNV and CDR2 YYDKDF (reference sequence). V lost 1 base to trimming and J lost 4 bases, with 11 bases between them.

The chain combines TRBV27 with TRBJ2-7, with 11 bases fitting TRBD2. This CDR3 is built from 18 residues. Looked up from germline, CDR1 is MNHEY and CDR2 is SMNVEV (reference sequence). V shed 8 bases and J 1 base; nucleotides not matched to a gene: 16. The CDR3 is CASQGTGTSGRQSYEQYF. CDR3 nucleotide sequence: TGTGCCAGCCAAGGGACCGGGACTAGCGGACGACAGTCCTACGAGCAGTACTTC.

The J gene is TRBJ2-7, the V gene TRBV27; weak D call: TRBD1 (6 bases). The ends were cut back, 4 bases at V and 4 bases at J, with 20 bases in the middle. The CDR3 consists of 16 residues. Germline CDR1 reads MNHEY; CDR2 reads SMNVEV (reference sequence). CDR3 amino acids: CASSSIGPGVVYEQYF. In DNA form, the CDR3 reads TGTGCCAGCAGTTCCATCGGGCCAGGGGTCGTATACGAGCAGTACTTC.

The chain carries TRBV27 and TRBJ1-5; TRBD1 might be the D (5 bases). Germline V CDR1 and CDR2: MNHEY, SMNVEV (reference sequence). With 5 bases removed from V and 4 bases from J, the gap between germline ends came to 9 bases. The CDR3 covers 13 residues. As DNA, the CDR3 is TGTGCCAGCAGTCCTGACAGAAATCAGCCCCAGCATTTT. The encoded protein is CASSPDRNQPQHF.

This chain uses TRBV6-6 with TRBJ2-7; D is unresolved. The germline V gene has CDR1 MNHNY and CDR2 SVGAGI (reference sequence). The V and J ends lost 5 bases and 5 bases respectively, with 22 bases between them. The CDR3 spans 16 residues. This CDR3 reads CASSTPVVVVSHEQYF. CDR3 bases: TGTGCCAGCAGTACCCCCGTCGTGGTAGTTTCCCACGAGCAGTACTTC.

This chain links TRBV29-1 with TRBJ2-2; D remains unclear. Germline loops: CDR1 SQVTM, CDR2 ANQGSEA. V lost 5 bases to trimming and J lost 0 bases, with 7 bases between them. The CDR3 consists of 13 residues. The CDR3, as DNA: TGCAGCGTTTTGGTCGCGAACACCGGGGAGCTGTTTTTT. This encodes CSVLVANTGELFF.

The count of this clone is one. The chain joins TRBV5-1 to TRBJ2-3; 13 bases agree with TRBD2. Germline CDR1 reads SGHRS; CDR2 reads YFSETQ. The ends lost 2 bases at V and 2 bases at J; junction bases unmatched: 5. This CDR3 comprises 17 residues. CDR3 sequence: CASSFLTSGGITDTQYF. DNA of the CDR3: TGCGCCAGCAGCTTCCTGACTAGCGGGGGGATCACAGATACGCAGTATTTT.

For this clone: This may be a read error, as it is one base from a much larger clone. This chain connects TRBV11-2 to TRBJ2-1, with no clear D. Germline V gene sequence: CDR1 SGHAT, CDR2 FQNNGV. V gave up 2 bases and J gave up 5 bases, with 1 base separating them. The CDR3 totals 11 residues. Written as DNA, the CDR3 is TGTGCCAGCAGCTTAAACAATGAGCAGTTCTTC. It translates to CASSLNNEQFF.